Each of the 23 T cell receptor beta chains below was sequenced from the same sample in a study of tumor-infiltrating lymphocytes in primary liver carcinoma. Unsorted bulk tissue of roughly 18-32 mg yielded co-extracted RNA and DNA. A primer matching the constant region was used to make TCR beta cDNA from 500 to 650 ng of total RNA. Three nested multiplex PCR rounds of slightly modified ARM-PCR generated TCR beta libraries. The first two PCR rounds, around 10 cycles each, used TRBV1-TRBV30 forward primers and a C-beta reverse primer. MiXCR, run by TCRdb on the multiplex PCR reads, gives a single entry per CDR3 protein. The table lists 55,000 to 70,000 distinct CDR3 sequences, 70% to 85% of them singletons. Sequencing was done on a sample of liver tumor tissue from sampling region 2. Subset given: tumor region T2, inferior pole. Receptors originate from a man aged 40-55 years with primary liver carcinoma and hepatitis B virus infection.

The V and J genes are TRBV24-1 and TRBJ2-5; TRBD1 might be the D (7 bases). The CDR3 totals 16 residues. Per the germline V gene, CDR1 is KGHDR and CDR2 is SFDVKD. V gave up 8 bases and J gave up 5 bases, with 23 bases separating them. CDR3 amino acids: CATIDPTGAGGETQYF. CDR3 sequence (DNA): TGTGCCACCATTGACCCAACAGGGGCTGGGGGGGAGACCCAGTACTTC.

The rearrangement joins TRBV7-9 to TRBJ1-1; D possibly corresponds to TRBD1 (5 bases). The CDR3 is 18 residues long. Germline-derived CDR1 and CDR2 are SEHNR and FQNEAQ (reference sequence). Between the trimmed V and J ends, which lost 1 base and 1 base, there was a span of 19 bases. The CDR3 nucleotides read TGTGCCAGCAGCTTAGGCCAACACCGTCCGGGACCGAACACTGAAGCTTTCTTT. Its translation: CASSLGQHRPGPNTEAFF.

Of note for this clonotype: One end of the junction varies from germline; a read error may be responsible. The chain links TRBV4-1 to TRBJ1-2; D is uncertain. Germline CDR1 is MGHRA and CDR2 is YSYEKL. The CDR3 runs to 14 residues. CDR3 DNA sequence: TGCGCCAGAAGCCGCTCCGGCAGCCTCTATGGCTACACCTTC. Residues: CARSRSGSLYGYTF.

Concerning this clonotype: This may arise from a read error, as a much more abundant clone is one base away. This sequence joins TRBV28 and TRBJ1-1; D remains unclear. Germline CDR1 MDHEN, CDR2 SYDVKM. This CDR3 comprises 13 residues. CDR3 DNA: TGTGCCAGCAGTCTGGGCATAAACATTGAAGCTTTCTTT. Protein: CASSLGINIEAFF.

This clonotype was observed a few times. The V call is TRBV29-1, the J call TRBJ2-3; D not resolved. Germline V lookup: CDR1 SQVTM, CDR2 ANQGSEA. The CDR3 spans 12 residues. Deletions cut 4 bases from V and 15 bases from J, with 20 bases between. CDR3: CSVAPSTDTDYF. Written as DNA, the CDR3 is TGCAGCGTTGCCCCTTCCACAGATACGGACTATTTT.

Worth noting for this clonotype: The junction and the germline gene differ at one end; a read error may be behind it. V and J are TRBV4-1 and TRBJ1-4; the D is unclear. In germline, CDR1 is MGHRA, CDR2 YSYEKL. The CDR3 length is 15 residues. CDR3 DNA sequence: TGCGTCAGCAGCGAAAGCAAGTCAACTAATGAAAAACCGTTTTTT. It translates to CVSSESKSTNEKPFF.

Of note for this clonotype: As the CDR3 is not closed by the conserved phenylalanine or tryptophan, this likely results from a read error. The chain recombines TRBV11-2 with TRBJ2-2; maybe TRBD2 (6 bases). V was trimmed by 8 bases and J by 0 bases, leaving 13 bases between them. The CDR3 runs 15 residues. Germline-derived CDR1 and CDR2 are SGHAT and FQNNGV. CDR3 sequence: CASGIAGSNTGELFI. CDR3 bases: TGTGCCAGCGGCATTGCGGGATCGAACACCGGGGAGCTGTTTATT.

At least ten counts were recorded for this clonotype. The chain is built from TRBV7-9 and TRBJ2-1; no firm D call. CDR1 SEHNR and CDR2 FQNEAQ come from the germline V gene (reference sequence). V was trimmed by 6 bases and J by 7 bases, leaving 10 bases between them. This CDR3 has 12 amino acids. The CDR3 loop reads CASRGNWNEQFF. CDR3 sequence (DNA): TGTGCCAGCAGGGGGAATTGGAATGAGCAGTTCTTC.

Points on this clonotype: The final CDR3 position lacks the conserved phenylalanine or tryptophan, pointing to a likely read error. Because the CDR3's place on the DNA is in doubt, the DNA is left out and the CDR3 is given as listed by TCRdb. The chain is built from TRBV11-2 and TRBJ2-7. The CDR3 comprises 8 residues, both ends counted. Looked up from germline, CDR1 is SGHAT and CDR2 is FQNNGV. The CDR3 sequence: CASSLALG.

This rearrangement joins TRBV5-1 to TRBJ2-1; D unresolved. The germline V gene encodes CDR1 SGHRS and CDR2 YFSETQ. V was trimmed by 4 bases and J by 5 bases, leaving 16 bases between them. This CDR3 region has 15 residues. CDR3 DNA sequence: TGCGCCAGCAGCACGGACGTTCAATCCCACAATGAGCAGTTCTTC. The encoded protein is CASSTDVQSHNEQFF.

This clonotype has just one count. This may be a read error: a much more frequent sequence differs by one nucleotide. V usage is TRBV4-1 and J usage is TRBJ2-1, with 7 bases identical to TRBD1. Germline V gene data show CDR1 as MGHRA and CDR2 as YSYEKL. This CDR3 has 16 residues. CDR3 sequence reads: CASSQETATGYNEQFF. The CDR3 nucleotides are TGCGCCAGCAGCCAAGAGACCGCGACAGGGTACAATGAACAGTTCTTC.

This chain uses TRBV4-2 with TRBJ1-1, with a weak D call TRBD1 (6 bases). V shed 0 bases and J shed 4 bases, with 12 bases lying between them. Germline V gene lookup returns CDR1 LGHNA and CDR2 YNFKEQ. This CDR3 is built from 15 residues. The CDR3 DNA follows: TGTGCCAGCAGCCAAGACGGGGACATGATCACTGAAGCTTTCTTT. This encodes CASSQDGDMITEAFF.

Comment on this clonotype: One end of the junction fails to match germline, which may point to a read error. The J gene is TRBJ1-3, the V gene TRBV7-8; D is unclear. The CDR3 loop spans 15 amino acids. Germline V gene sequence: CDR1 SGHVS, CDR2 FQNEAQ. This CDR3 reads CASRSDTYSGITVYF. In DNA form, the CDR3 reads TGTGCCAGCAGAAGCGACACGTACTCTGGAATCACCGTATATTTT. The full variable domain, rest sourced from reference TRBV7-8 and TRBJ1-3, is GAGVSQSPRYKVAKRGQDVALRCDPISGHVSLFWYQQALGQGPEFLTYFQNEAQLDKSGLPSDRFFAERPEGSVSTLKIQRTQQEDSAVYLCASRSDTYSGITVYFGEGSWLTVV.

The chain uses TRBV5-6 and TRBJ2-1; D remains ambiguous. The V and J ends lost 6 bases and 8 bases respectively, with 12 bases between them. Germline lookup yields CDR1 SGHDT and CDR2 YYEEEE. This CDR3 is 12 amino acids long. The CDR3 bases are TGTGCCAGCAACATGGAAGGAGATGAGCAGTTCTTC. Its translation is CASNMEGDEQFF.

With regard to this clonotype: One junction end disagrees with the germline gene, perhaps due to a read error. V gene TRBV6-6 combines with J gene TRBJ2-7; 8 bases agree with TRBD1. The CDR3 covers 13 residues. Germline CDR1 reads MNHNY; CDR2 reads SVGAGI (reference sequence). The CDR3 loop is CASSYSDRVERYF. In DNA form, the CDR3 reads TGTGCCAGCAGTTATTCGGACAGGGTCGAGCGGTATTTC.

The rearrangement uses TRBV21-1 and TRBJ2-4; TRBD2, the D gene given by the table, was not confirmed from the DNA. TRBV21-1 is classified as a pseudogene. This CDR3 comprises 18 residues. The CDR3 coding sequence is TGTGCCAGCAGCGCCCGCCCGAGACGCCGACTAGCCAAAAACATTCAGTACTTC. As protein: CASSARPRRRLAKNIQYF.

Points on this clonotype: The germline gene is not matched at one end of the junction; a read error may be the cause. The J gene is TRBJ2-6, the V gene TRBV11-3; weak D call: TRBD1 (5 bases). The germline V gene encodes CDR1 SGHNT and CDR2 YENEEA. The CDR3 is 16 residues long. The CDR3 DNA reads TGTGTCAGCAACTCGACAGCACAGTCTGGGACCAACGTCCTGACTTTC. Amino acid sequence: CVSNSTAQSGTNVLTF.

This clonotype was detected only once. V usage is TRBV4-1 and J usage is TRBJ1-2; no clear D gene. Germline V lookup: CDR1 MGHRA, CDR2 YSYEKL. Trimming left V 1 base short and J 8 bases short, with 14 bases between. CDR3 length equals 14 residues. DNA of the CDR3: TGCGCCAGCAGCCAAGTCGACCCTATAGGGGGCTACACCTTC. The encoded protein is CASSQVDPIGGYTF.

Remarks on this clonotype: The conserved phenylalanine or tryptophan is not found at the CDR3 terminus, so this likely reflects a read error. This chain uses TRBV10-1 with TRBJ2-1, with a possible D match to TRBD2 (7 bases). The germline V and J ends were trimmed by 3 bases and 7 bases, with 25 bases remaining between them. Germline CDR1 WNHNN, CDR2 SYGVQD (reference sequence). The CDR3 length is 18 residues. The CDR3 DNA sequence: TGCGCCAGCAGTGAACACCGGACAGTCGCGCGGGAGCTGAATGAGCAGTTCTTA. Its translation: CASSEHRTVARELNEQFL.

This clonotype was counted only a few times. This chain uses TRBV12-3 or TRBV12-4 with TRBJ2-5; D unclear. This CDR3 spans 10 amino acids. V was cut by 6 bases and J by 5 bases, with 4 bases left in between. In DNA form, the CDR3 reads TGTGCCAGCAGCGGGGAGACCCAGTACTTC. It translates to CASSGETQYF.

A few counts support this clonotype. The gene calls are TRBV5-5 and TRBJ2-3, with D unresolved. Germline V lookup: CDR1 SGHKS, CDR2 YYEKEE (reference sequence). V was trimmed by 5 bases and J by 3 bases, leaving 19 bases between them. The CDR3 sequence is 16 residues long. DNA for the CDR3: TGTGCCAGCAGGACCCTAAGCGTGATGGGAACAGATACGCAGTATTTT. The encoded protein is CASRTLSVMGTDTQYF.

In regard to this clonotype: One end of the junction varies from germline; a read error may be responsible. The V and J genes are TRBV5-1 and TRBJ2-5, with a possible D match to TRBD1 (6 bases). CDR1 SGHRS and CDR2 YFSETQ come from the germline V gene. The CDR3 totals 14 residues. Written as DNA, the CDR3 is TGCGCCAGGAGCTCACAGGGTGGGCAAGAGACCCAGTACTTC. It encodes CARSSQGGQETQYF.

The chain uses TRBV4-1 and TRBJ1-6, with D possibly matching TRBD1 (5 bases). This CDR3 is 16 amino acids long. V lost 3 bases, J lost 11 bases, and 20 bases lay in between. CDR1 is MGHRA, CDR2 YSYEKL, per germline. The CDR3 DNA follows: TGCGCCAGCAGCCACAACCTACATGGGGCGGATCCACCCCTCCACTTT. This sequence encodes CASSHNLHGADPPLHF.